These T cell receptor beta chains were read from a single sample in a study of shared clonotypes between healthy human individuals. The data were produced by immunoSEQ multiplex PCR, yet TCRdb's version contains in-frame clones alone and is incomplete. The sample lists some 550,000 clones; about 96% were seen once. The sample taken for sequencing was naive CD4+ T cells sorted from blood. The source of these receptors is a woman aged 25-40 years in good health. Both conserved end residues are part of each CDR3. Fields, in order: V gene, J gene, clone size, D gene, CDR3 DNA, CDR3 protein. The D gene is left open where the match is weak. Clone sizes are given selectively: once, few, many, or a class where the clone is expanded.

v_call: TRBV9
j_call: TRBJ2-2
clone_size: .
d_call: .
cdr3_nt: TGTGCCAGCAGCACGCCTCAGGGAAACACCGGGGAGCTGTTTTTT
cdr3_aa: CASSTPQGNTGELFF

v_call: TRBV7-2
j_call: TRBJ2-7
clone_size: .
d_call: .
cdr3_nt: TGTGCCAGCAGCTTGGCCGGGACGGTCTACGAGCAGTACTTC
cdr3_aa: CASSLAGTVYEQYF

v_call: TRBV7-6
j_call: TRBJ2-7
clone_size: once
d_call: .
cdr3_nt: TGTGCCAGCAGCTCACAGGAAGCCTACGAGCAGTACTTC
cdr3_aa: CASSSQEAYEQYF

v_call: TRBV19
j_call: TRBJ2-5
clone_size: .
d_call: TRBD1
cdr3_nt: TGTGCCAGTAGCGTAGACAGGGACGAGACCCAGTACTTC
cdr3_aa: CASSVDRDETQYF

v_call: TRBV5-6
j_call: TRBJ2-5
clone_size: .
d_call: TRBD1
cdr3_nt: TGTGCCAGCAGCTTGGGTGTGGGACAGCAAGAGACCCAGTACTTC
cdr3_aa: CASSLGVGQQETQYF

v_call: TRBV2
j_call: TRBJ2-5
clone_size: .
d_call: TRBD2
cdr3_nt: TGTGCCAGCATTCTCGAGGGGAGCGGGAGTGGGGAGACCCAGTACTTC
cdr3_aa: CASILEGSGSGETQYF

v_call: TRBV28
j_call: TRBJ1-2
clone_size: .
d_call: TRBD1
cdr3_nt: TGTGCCAGCAGTTTATTGGGCAGGGGGCTGGATGGCTACACCTTC
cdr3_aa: CASSLLGRGLDGYTF

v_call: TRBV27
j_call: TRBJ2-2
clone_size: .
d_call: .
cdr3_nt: TGTGCCAGCAGTTTACTAGCGAGCGGGGAGCTGTTTTTT
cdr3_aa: CASSLLASGELFF

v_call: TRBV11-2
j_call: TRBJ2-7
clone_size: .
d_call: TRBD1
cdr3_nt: TGTGCCAGCAGCCTCAGGAGCCAACAGGGGGCGGGGGAGCAGTACTTC
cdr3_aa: CASSLRSQQGAGEQYF

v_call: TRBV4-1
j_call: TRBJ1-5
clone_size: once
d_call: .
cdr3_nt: TGCGCCAGCAGCCCGCTCGATAAGGGACAAAGCAATCAGCCCCAGCATTTT
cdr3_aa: CASSPLDKGQSNQPQHF

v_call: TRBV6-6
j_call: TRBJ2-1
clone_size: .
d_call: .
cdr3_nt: TGTGCCAGCAGTTACTCGGCGGGTCCCTACAATGAGCAGTTCTTC
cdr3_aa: CASSYSAGPYNEQFF

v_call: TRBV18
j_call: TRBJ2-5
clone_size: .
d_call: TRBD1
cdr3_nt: TGTGCCAGCTACGGGACAGAAGAGACCCAGTACTTC
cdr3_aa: CASYGTEETQYF

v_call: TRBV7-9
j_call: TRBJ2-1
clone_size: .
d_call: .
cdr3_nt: TGTGCCAGCAGCCCGATTAATGAGCAGTTCTTC
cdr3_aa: CASSPINEQFF

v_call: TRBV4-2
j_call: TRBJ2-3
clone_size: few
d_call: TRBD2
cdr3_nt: TGTGCCAGCAGCCGCCAACTAGCGGGAGGGCCGGCAGATACGCAGTATTTT
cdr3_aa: CASSRQLAGGPADTQYF

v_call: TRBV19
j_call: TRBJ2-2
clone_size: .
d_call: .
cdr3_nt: TGTGCCAGTAGTATCGGCGGGAACACCGGGGAGCTGTTTTTT
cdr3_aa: CASSIGGNTGELFF

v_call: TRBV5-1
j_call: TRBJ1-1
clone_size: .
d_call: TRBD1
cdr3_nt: TGCGCCAGCAGCTTGGCCTGGACAGGGGTCGATGTCACTGAAGCTTTCTTT
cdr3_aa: CASSLAWTGVDVTEAFF

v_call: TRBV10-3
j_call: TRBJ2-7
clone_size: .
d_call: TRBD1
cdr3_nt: TGTGCCATCAGTGGGGGACAGGGCCCCTACGAGCAGTACTTC
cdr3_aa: CAISGGQGPYEQYF

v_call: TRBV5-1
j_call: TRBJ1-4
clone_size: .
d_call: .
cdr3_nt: TGCGCCAGCAGCGTTACAGGGAATGAAAAACTGTTTTTT
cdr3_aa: CASSVTGNEKLFF

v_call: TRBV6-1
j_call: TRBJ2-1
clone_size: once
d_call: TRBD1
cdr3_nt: TGTGCCACCGGGGCCCGGGACAGATACAATGAGCAGTTCTTC
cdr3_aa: CATGARDRYNEQFF

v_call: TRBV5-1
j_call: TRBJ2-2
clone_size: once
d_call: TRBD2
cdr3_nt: TGCGCCAGCAGCCCGAGGACTAGCGACAAAACCGGGGAGCTGTTTTTT
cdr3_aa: CASSPRTSDKTGELFF

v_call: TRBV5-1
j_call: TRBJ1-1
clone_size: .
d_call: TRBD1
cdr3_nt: TGCGCCAGCAGCTCCGGGACAGGGAACACTGAAGCTTTCTTT
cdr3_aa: CASSSGTGNTEAFF

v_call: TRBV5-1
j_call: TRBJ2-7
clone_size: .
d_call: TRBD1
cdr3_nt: TGCGCCAGCCAGGGACAGCCCTCCTACGAGCAGTACTTC
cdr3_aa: CASQGQPSYEQYF

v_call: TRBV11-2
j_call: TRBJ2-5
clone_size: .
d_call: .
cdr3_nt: TGTGCCAGCAGCTTAGTAACCGGGGCCCAAGAGACCCAGTACTTC
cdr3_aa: CASSLVTGAQETQYF

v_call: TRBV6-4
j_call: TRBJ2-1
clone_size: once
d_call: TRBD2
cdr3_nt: TGTGCCAGCAGTGTGCGGGCCACGGGGGGAGGCCTTTACAATGAGCAGTTCTTC
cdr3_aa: CASSVRATGGGLYNEQFF

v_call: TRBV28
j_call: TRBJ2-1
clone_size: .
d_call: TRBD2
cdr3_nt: TGTGCCAGCAGTTCGTTCGCAACTAGCGTGAATGAGCAGTTCTTC
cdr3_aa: CASSSFATSVNEQFF

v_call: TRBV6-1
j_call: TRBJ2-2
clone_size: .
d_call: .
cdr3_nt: TGTGCCAGCACCCTGAGGGGCGGTAACACCGGGGAGCTGTTTTTT
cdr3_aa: CASTLRGGNTGELFF

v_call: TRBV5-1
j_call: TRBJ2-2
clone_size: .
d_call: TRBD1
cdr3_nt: TGCGCCAGCAGCTTGGGACGTACAGGGGGTTTGATCGGGGAGCTGTTTTTT
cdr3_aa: CASSLGRTGGLIGELFF

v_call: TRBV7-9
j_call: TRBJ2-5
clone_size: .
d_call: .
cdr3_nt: TGTGCCAGCAGCTTAATCTCACTAGGCGGGGGCGAGACCCAGTACTTC
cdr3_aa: CASSLISLGGGETQYF

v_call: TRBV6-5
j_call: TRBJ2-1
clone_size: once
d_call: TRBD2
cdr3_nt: TGTGCCAGCAGTCTAGCGGGAGGGCCGGGCAATGAGCAGTTCTTC
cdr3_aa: CASSLAGGPGNEQFF